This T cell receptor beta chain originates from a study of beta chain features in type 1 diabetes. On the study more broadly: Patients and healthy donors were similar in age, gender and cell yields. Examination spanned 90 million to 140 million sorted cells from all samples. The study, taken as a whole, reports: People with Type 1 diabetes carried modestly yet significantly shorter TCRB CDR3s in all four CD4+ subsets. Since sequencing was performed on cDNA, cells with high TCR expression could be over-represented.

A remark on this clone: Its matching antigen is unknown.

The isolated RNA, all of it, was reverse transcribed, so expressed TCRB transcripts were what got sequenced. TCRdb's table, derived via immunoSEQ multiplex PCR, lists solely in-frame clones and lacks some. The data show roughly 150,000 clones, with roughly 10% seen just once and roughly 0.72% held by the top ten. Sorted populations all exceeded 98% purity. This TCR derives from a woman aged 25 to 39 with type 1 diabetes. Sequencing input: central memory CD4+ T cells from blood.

The CDR3 reads CASSLAAENHYGYTF. DNA of the CDR3: TGTGCCAGCAGCTTAGCGGCAGAAAATCACTATGGCTACACCTTC. J is TRBJ1-2 and V is TRBV7-2; D call uncertain. The CDR3 sequence is 15 residues long. The germline V gene has CDR1 SGHTA and CDR2 FQGNSA. Trimming removed 0 bases from V and 3 bases from J, with 11 bases in between.